This T cell receptor beta chain derives from a study of blood T cell repertoires in COVID-19. Original data processing: Amplification of reference gene primers provided the estimated nucleated cell counts. Repertoires were generated with immunoSEQ multiplex PCR, while TCRdb's copy carries only in-frame clones and drops some. V and J calls and clone size are copied from that table; D and trimming were computed from the DNA. The data show under 300,000 clones, approximately 83% seen once. CDR1 and CDR2 from the germline V gene are SGHAT and FQNNGV. The CDR3 extends over 16 amino acids. Note on this clone: A junction boundary mismatches the germline segment, possibly from a read error.

The sample taken for sequencing was peripheral blood. This chain links TRBV11-2 with TRBJ2-6, with 9 bases matching TRBD2. This TCR was recovered from a woman between 50 and 59 years old who had recovered from COVID-19. The CDR3, as DNA: TGTGCCAGCAGCCTACGCGGGGGCGGGGGGGCCCACGTCCTGACTTTC. Encoded protein: CASSLRGGGGAHVLTF.